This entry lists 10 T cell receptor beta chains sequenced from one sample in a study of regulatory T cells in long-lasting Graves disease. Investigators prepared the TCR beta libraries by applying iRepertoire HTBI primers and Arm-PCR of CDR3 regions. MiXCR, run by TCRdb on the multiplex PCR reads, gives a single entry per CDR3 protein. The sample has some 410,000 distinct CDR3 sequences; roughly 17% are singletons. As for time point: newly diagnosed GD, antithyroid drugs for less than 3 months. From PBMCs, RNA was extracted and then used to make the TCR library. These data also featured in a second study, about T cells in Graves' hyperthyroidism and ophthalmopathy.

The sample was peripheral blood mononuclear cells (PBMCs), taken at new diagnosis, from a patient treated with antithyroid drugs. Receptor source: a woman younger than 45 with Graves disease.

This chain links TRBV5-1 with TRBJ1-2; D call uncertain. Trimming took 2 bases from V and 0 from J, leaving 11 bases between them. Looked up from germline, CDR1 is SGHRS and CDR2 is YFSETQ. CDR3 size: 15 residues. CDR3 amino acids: CASSLRFGTNYGYTF. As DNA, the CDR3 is TGCGCCAGCAGCTTAAGGTTTGGGACTAACTATGGCTACACCTTC.

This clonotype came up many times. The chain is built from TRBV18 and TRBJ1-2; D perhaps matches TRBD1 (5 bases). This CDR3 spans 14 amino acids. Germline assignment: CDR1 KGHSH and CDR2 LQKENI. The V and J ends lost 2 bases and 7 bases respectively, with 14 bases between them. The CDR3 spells CASSPEKGLGGYTF. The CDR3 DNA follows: TGTGCCAGCTCACCAGAGAAGGGGCTGGGTGGCTACACCTTC.

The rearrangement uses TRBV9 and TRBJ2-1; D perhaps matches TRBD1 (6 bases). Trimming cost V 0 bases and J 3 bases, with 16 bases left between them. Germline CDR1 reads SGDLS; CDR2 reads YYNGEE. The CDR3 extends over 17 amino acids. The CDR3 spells CASSVVRGTPNYNEQFF. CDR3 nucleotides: TGTGCCAGCAGCGTAGTTAGAGGGACACCGAACTACAATGAGCAGTTCTTC.

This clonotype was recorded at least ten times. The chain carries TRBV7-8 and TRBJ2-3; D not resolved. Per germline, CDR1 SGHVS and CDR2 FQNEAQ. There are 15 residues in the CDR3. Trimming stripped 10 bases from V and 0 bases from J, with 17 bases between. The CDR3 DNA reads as TGTGCCACTAGGTGGATGATTGGGAGCACAGATACGCAGTATTTT. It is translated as CATRWMIGSTDTQYF.

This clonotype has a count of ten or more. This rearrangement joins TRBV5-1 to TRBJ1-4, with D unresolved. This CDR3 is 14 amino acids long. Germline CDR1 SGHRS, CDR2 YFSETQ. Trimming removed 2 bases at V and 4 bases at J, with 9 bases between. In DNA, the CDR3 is TGCGCCAGCAGCTTTGGAGACGTTAATGAAAAACTGTTTTTT. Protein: CASSFGDVNEKLFF.

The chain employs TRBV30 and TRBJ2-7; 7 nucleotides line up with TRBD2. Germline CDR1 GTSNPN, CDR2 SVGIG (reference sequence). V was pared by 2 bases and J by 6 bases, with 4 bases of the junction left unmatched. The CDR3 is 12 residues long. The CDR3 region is CAWSSGAGEQYF. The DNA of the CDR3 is TGTGCCTGGAGTAGCGGGGCTGGCGAGCAGTACTTC. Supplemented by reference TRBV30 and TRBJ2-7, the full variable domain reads SQTIHQWPATLVQPVGSPLSLECTVEGTSNPNLYWYRQAAGRGLQLLFYSVGIGQISSEVPQNLSASRPQDRQFILSSKKLLLSDSGFYLCAWSSGAGEQYFGPGTRLTVT.

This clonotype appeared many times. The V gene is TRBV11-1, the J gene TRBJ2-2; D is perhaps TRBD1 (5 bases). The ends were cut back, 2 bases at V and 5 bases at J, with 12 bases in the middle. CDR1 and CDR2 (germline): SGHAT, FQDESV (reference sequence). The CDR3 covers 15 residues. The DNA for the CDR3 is TGTGCCAGCAGCTTATCCCAAGGGGCTACCGGGGAGCTGTTTTTT. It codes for CASSLSQGATGELFF.

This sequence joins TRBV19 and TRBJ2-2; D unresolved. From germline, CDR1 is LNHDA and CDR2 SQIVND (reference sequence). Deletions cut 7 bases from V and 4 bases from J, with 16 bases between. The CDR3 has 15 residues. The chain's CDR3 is CASISHLWSTGELFF. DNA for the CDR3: TGTGCCAGTATCTCACACTTGTGGAGCACCGGGGAGCTGTTTTTT.

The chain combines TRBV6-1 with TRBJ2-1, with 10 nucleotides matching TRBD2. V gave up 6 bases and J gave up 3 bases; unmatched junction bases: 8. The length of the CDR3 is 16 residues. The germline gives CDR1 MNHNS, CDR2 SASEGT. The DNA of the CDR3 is TGTGCCAGCAGGTGGCTAGCGGGAGATAACTACAATGAGCAGTTCTTC. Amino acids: CASRWLAGDNYNEQFF.

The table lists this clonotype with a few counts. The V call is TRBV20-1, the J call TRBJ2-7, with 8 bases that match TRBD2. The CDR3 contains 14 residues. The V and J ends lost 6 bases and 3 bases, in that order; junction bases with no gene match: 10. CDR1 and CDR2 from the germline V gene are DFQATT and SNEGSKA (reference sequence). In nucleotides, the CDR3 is TGCAGTGCCCCAGCGGGAGCGGTCTACTACGAGCAGTACTTC. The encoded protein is CSAPAGAVYYEQYF.